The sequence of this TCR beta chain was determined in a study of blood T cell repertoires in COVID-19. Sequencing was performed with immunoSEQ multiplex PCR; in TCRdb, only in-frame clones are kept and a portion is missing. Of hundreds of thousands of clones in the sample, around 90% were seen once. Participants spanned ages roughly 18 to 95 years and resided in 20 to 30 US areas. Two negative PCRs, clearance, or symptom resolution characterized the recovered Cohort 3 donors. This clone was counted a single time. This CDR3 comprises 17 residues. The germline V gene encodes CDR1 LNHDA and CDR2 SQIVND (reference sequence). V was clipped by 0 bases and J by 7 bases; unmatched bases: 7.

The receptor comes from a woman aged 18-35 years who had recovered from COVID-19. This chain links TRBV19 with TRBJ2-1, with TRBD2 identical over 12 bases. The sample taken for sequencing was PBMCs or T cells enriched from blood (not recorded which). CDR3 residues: CASSIDFWTSGKNEQFF. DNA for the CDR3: TGTGCCAGTAGTATAGATTTCTGGACTAGCGGGAAGAATGAGCAGTTCTTC.